The rows below give T cell receptor beta chains drawn from one sample of a study of T cell changes during pregnancy in multiple sclerosis. Some clones are missing from TCRdb's copy, which holds only in-frame ones; the method was immunoSEQ multiplex PCR. This table holds tens of thousands of clones, 85% to 90% found once. Here the sequenced sample was peripheral blood, taken in the first trimester of pregnancy. These receptors were taken from a female donor in good health, enrolled as a control in a pregnancy study. The CDR3 runs from the conserved cysteine through the conserved F or W. A D gene is named only where the DNA matches it firmly.

V gene	J gene	D gene	CDR3 protein
TRBV9	TRBJ1-2	-	CASSVGIGDYGYTF
TRBV7-2	TRBJ2-5	TRBD2	CASSLGVAGGETQYF
TRBV23-1	TRBJ2-7	-	CASSPPGRAGYEQYF
TRBV6-4	TRBJ1-6	-	CASSDSSGGNSPLHF
TRBV7-3	TRBJ2-1	-	CASSFDSYNEQFF
TRBV5-6	TRBJ2-7	-	CASSSVTAHYEQYF
TRBV7-2	TRBJ2-3	-	CASSAAGTDTQYF
TRBV19	TRBJ1-1	TRBD1	CASRLGRDRNTEAFF
TRBV6-5	TRBJ1-2	-	CASSTSRGRVDGYTF
TRBV6-6	TRBJ2-7	-	CASSLAVRVGSYEQYF
TRBV28	TRBJ2-7	TRBD2	CASSSSGSPTYEQYF
TRBV4-1	TRBJ2-7	-	CASSQVWVRDINSYEQYF
TRBV28	TRBJ2-2	-	CASTSAGDTGELFF
TRBV30	TRBJ1-5	-	CAWSGSGLTQPQHF
TRBV28	TRBJ2-5	TRBD1	CASSQLQGRTGPRETQYF
TRBV5-1	TRBJ2-7	TRBD1	CASSSTGSGTGYYEQYF
TRBV28	TRBJ2-7	TRBD2	CASSLILASGEREQYF
TRBV4-2	TRBJ2-7	-	CANSPGYEQYF
TRBV5-1	TRBJ2-2	-	CASSLTKRLPLGELFF
TRBV7-2	TRBJ2-1	TRBD2	CASSPSGGTYNEQFF
TRBV6-5	TRBJ1-4	-	CASRPHRGSNEKLFF